This TCR beta chain was captured in a study of cytomegalovirus exposure and HLA in healthy donors. As concerns this clone: Its antigen remains unidentified.

Germline-derived CDR1 and CDR2 are MGHRA and YSYEKL. V was pared by 2 bases and J by 6 bases, with 6 bases of the junction left unmatched. The CDR3 totals 16 residues. Study findings and constraints: Sequencing artifact likely explains a cluster of highly shared sequence variants. Across donors, most TCRs were seen rarely, yet some public ones were widespread.

Use of 60 Vbeta and 13 Jbeta primers characterized the PCR. Original data processing: Approximately 11 million of the approximately 80 million unique TCR beta chains counted in a later analysis were shared. The data were produced by immunoSEQ multiplex PCR, yet TCRdb's version contains in-frame clones alone and is incomplete. V, J and clone size reflect that table, while D and trimming were determined from the DNA. Of 180,000 or so clones listed, about 80% were seen once; the top ten hold about 2.1%. The receptor comes from a woman aged 25 to 39 in good health and CMV-seropositive. The source material was PBMCs. The chain joins TRBV4-1 to TRBJ1-5; 11 bases are a match to TRBD1. The CDR3 protein is CASSQPGTGGGQPQHF. The CDR3 nucleotides are TGCGCCAGCAGCCAACCCGGGACAGGGGGAGGTCAGCCCCAGCATTTT.